One and the same sample provided the 2 T cell receptor beta chains below, sequenced in a study of response to subunit inactivated influenza vaccine. Each CDR3 protein gets one entry after TCRdb re-called the RT-PCR reads with MiXCR. The table includes about half a million distinct CDR3 sequences, approximately 7.1% detected once. Sequencing was performed on PBMCs from blood, taken around 25 months after vaccination. Receptors were obtained from a man aged 45 to 75 who received an inactivated influenza vaccine.

The chain carries TRBV5-6 and TRBJ1-2, with 10 bases fitting TRBD1. The V gene's germline CDR1 is SGHDT and CDR2 YYEEEE. The CDR3 sequence is 16 residues long. After removal of 6 bases from V and 4 bases from J, the junction contained 12 bases not matched to a gene. This CDR3 is CASTRPSRTGGYGYTF. The CDR3 bases are TGTGCCAGCACCCGCCCATCAAGGACAGGGGGCTATGGCTACACCTTC.

The chain carries TRBV27 and TRBJ2-7, with D maybe TRBD2 (5 bases). The CDR3 extends over 14 amino acids. The V gene lost 4 bases and the J gene lost 5 bases, with 15 bases spanning the gap. CDR1 and CDR2 (germline): MNHEY, SMNVEV (reference sequence). The CDR3 loop reads CASSSQLERNEQYF. CDR3 nucleotides: TGTGCCAGCAGTTCCCAGTTGGAGCGGAACGAGCAGTACTTC.